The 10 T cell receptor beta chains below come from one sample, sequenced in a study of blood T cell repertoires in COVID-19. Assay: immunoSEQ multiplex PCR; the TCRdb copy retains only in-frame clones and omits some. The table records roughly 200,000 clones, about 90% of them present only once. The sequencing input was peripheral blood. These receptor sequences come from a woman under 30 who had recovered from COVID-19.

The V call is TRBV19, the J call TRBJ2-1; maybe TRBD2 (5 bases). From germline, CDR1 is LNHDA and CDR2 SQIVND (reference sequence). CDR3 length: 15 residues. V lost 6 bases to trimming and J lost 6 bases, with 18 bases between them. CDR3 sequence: CASRVGPSGFNEQFF. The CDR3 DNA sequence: TGTGCCAGTAGGGTCGGGCCTTCGGGGTTCAATGAGCAGTTCTTC. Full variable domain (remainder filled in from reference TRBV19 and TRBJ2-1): DGGITQSPKYLFRKEGQNVTLSCEQNLNHDAMYWYRQDPGQGLRLIYYSQIVNDFQKGDIAEGYSVSREKKESFPLTVTSAQKNPTAFYLCASRVGPSGFNEQFFGPGTRLTVL.

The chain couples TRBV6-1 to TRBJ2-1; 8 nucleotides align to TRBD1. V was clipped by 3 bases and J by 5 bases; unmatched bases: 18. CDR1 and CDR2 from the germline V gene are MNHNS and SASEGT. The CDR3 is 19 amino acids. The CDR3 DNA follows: TGTGCCAGCAGTGATTGGGAAACCATCAGGGGGCTCGAGCACAATGAGCAGTTCTTC. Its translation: CASSDWETIRGLEHNEQFF.

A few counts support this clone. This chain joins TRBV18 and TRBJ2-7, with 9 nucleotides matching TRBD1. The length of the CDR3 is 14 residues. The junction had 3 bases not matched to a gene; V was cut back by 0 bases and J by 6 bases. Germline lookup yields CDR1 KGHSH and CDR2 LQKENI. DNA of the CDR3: TGTGCCAGCTCACCACCGCACAGGGGGCGCGAGCAGTACTTC. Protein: CASSPPHRGREQYF.

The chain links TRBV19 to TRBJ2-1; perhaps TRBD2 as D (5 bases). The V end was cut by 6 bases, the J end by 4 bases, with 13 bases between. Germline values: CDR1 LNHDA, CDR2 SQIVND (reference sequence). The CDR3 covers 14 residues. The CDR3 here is CASSLEGSYNEQFF. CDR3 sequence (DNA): TGTGCCAGTAGCCTAGAGGGAAGTTACAATGAGCAGTTCTTC.

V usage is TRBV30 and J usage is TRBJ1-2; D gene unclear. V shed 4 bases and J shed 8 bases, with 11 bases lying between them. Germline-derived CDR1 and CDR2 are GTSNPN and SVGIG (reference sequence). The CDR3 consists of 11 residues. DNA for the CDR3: TGTGCCTGGATAGCGGCTCCGGGCTACACCTTC. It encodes CAWIAAPGYTF.

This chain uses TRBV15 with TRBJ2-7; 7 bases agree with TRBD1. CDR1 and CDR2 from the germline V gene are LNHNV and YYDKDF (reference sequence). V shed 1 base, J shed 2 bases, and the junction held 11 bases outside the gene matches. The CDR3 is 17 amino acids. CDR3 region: CATSRGASDRRTYEQYF. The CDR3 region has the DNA TGTGCCACCAGCAGAGGTGCCTCGGACAGGAGAACCTACGAGCAGTACTTC.

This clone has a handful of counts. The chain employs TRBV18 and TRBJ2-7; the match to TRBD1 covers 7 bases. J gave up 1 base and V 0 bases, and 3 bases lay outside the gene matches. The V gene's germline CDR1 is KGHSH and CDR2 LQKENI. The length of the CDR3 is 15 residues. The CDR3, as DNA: TGTGCCAGCTCACCACCGTCAGGGGGTTCCTACGAGCAGTACTTC. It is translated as CASSPPSGGSYEQYF.

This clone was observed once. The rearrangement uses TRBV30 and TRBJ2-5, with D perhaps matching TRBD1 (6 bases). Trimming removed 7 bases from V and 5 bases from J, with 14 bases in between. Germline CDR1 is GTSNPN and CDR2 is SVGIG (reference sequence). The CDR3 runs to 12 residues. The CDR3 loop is CALNRVQETQYF. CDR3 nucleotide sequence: TGTGCCTTAAACAGGGTTCAGGAGACCCAGTACTTC.

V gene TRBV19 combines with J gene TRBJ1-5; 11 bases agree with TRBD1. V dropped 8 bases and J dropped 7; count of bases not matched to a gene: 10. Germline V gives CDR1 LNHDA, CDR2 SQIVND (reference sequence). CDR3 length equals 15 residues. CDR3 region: CASSPFGTGGQPQHF. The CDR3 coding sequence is TGTGCCAGTTCACCCTTCGGGACAGGGGGGCAGCCCCAGCATTTT.

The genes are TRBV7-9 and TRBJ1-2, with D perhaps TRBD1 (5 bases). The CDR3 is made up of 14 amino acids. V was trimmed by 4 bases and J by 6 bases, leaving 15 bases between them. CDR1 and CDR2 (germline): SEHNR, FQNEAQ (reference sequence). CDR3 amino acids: CASSSTTDSDGYTF. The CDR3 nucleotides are TGTGCCAGCAGCTCCACGACAGACAGCGATGGCTACACCTTC.